A selection of T cell receptor beta chains follows, all from one sample in a study of radiation and T cells in renal cell carcinoma. Profiled with immunoSEQ multiplex PCR; TCRdb holds only in-frame clones, not every one. The sample includes over 60,000 clones, about 80% seen only once; the top ten take 6.5% to 8%. The starting material was blood, obtained from a patient whose treatment included radiotherapy and nephrectomy. These receptors were obtained from a man between 60 and 70 years old with renal cell carcinoma. CDR3s include the opening cysteine and the closing phenylalanine or tryptophan. A D gene is named only where the DNA matches it firmly. Part of the rows lack a size; the others show once, few, many or a class for expanded clones.

-,17,-,TRBV27,TRBJ2-2,CASSSALNRVNTGELFF,TGTGCCAGCAGCTCAGCCCTGAACAGGGTGAACACCGGGGAGCTGTTTTTT
once,13,TRBD1,TRBV5-1,TRBJ1-5,CASREGAGQPQHF,TGCGCCAGTAGGGAGGGGGCCGGTCAGCCCCAGCATTTT
few,15,TRBD2,TRBV28,TRBJ2-1,CASRPSGGADNEQFF,TGTGCCAGCAGACCAAGCGGGGGGGCCGACAATGAGCAGTTCTTC
-,13,TRBD1,TRBV10-1,TRBJ1-2,CASSVDRGTGYTF,TGCGCCAGCAGCGTGGACAGGGGGACCGGCTACACCTTC
-,13,-,TRBV6-5,TRBJ1-6,CASSSYSYSPLHF,TGTGCCAGCAGTAGTTACAGCTATTCACCCCTCCACTTT
many,13,-,TRBV30,TRBJ1-2,CACSRQPDGGYTF,TGTGCCTGTTCGAGACAGCCGGACGGTGGCTACACCTTC
once,16,-,TRBV7-2,TRBJ2-3,CASSLNPPGSTDTQYF,TGTGCCAGCAGCCTAAATCCCCCGGGGAGCACAGATACGCAGTATTTT
-,16,TRBD2,TRBV4-2,TRBJ2-1,CASSQGLAGLYNEQFF,TGTGCCAGCAGCCAAGGTCTAGCGGGACTATACAATGAGCAGTTCTTC
-,13,-,TRBV25-1,TRBJ2-1,CASSDSGYNEQFF,TGTGCCAGCAGTGATTCGGGCTACAATGAGCAGTTCTTC
-,12,-,TRBV30,TRBJ1-4,CAWTNSYEKLFF,TGTGCCTGGACAAACAGCTATGAAAAACTGTTTTTT
-,16,TRBD1,TRBV19,TRBJ1-2,CASSGLQGGNVYGYTF,TGTGCCAGTAGCGGCCTTCAGGGGGGGAACGTCTATGGCTACACCTTC
-,13,-,TRBV7-2,TRBJ2-2,CASSLEQGRELFF,TGTGCCAGCAGCTTAGAACAGGGCAGGGAGCTGTTTTTT
-,14,TRBD2,TRBV6-5,TRBJ2-7,CASRGGTGPFEQYF,TGTGCCAGCAGGGGGGGGACGGGGCCTTTCGAGCAGTACTTC
-,13,TRBD1,TRBV9,TRBJ2-7,CASSVTDRGGQYF,TGTGCCAGCAGCGTAACAGACAGGGGTGGGCAGTACTTC
once,11,-,TRBV18,TRBJ1-2,CASSLLGGYTF,TGTGCCAGCTCCCTTTTAGGTGGCTACACCTTC
few,15,-,TRBV18,TRBJ1-1,CASSPSSRGNTEAFF,TGTGCCAGCTCACCCTCGTCCAGGGGGAACACTGAAGCTTTCTTT
-,15,-,TRBV7-9,TRBJ2-2,CASSLSSRYTGELFF,TGTGCCAGCAGCTTAAGTTCCAGGTACACCGGGGAGCTGTTTTTT
-,14,-,TRBV11-3,TRBJ2-5,CASSLRLGGETQYF,TGTGCCAGCAGCCTACGACTGGGGGGAGAGACCCAGTACTTC
-,15,-,TRBV18,TRBJ2-6,CASSPDGSGANVLTF,TGTGCCAGCTCCCCGGACGGCTCTGGGGCCAACGTCCTGACTTTC
-,15,-,TRBV5-6,TRBJ1-4,CASSLNGATNEKLFF,TGTGCCAGCAGCTTGAATGGCGCAACTAATGAAAAACTGTTTTTT
-,15,TRBD2,TRBV19,TRBJ2-2,CATMTSGVNTGELFF,TGTGCCACCATGACTAGCGGGGTAAACACCGGGGAGCTGTTTTTT